These T cell receptor beta chains were read from a single sample in a study of T-cell memory formation after mild COVID-19. TCRdb analysed the 5' RACE reads with MiXCR anew, one entry per CDR3 protein. The sample has about 450,000 distinct CDR3 sequences; about a quarter are singletons. Sequenced: PBMCs or a T cell subset sorted from them (not recorded which). The receptors come from an adult woman who had mild COVID-19 (a few samples of this study predate the infection). Cell type and time point are not known. The CDR3 runs from the conserved cysteine through the conserved F or W. Some rows have no size entry. The others give once, few or many, or a class for an expanded clone.

v_gene: TRBV6-2/TRBV6-3
abundance: few
j_gene: TRBJ2-5
CDR3aa: CASSLAGALQETQYF

v_gene: TRBV6-2/TRBV6-3
abundance: .
j_gene: TRBJ1-1
CDR3aa: CASITLWQGIRMNTEAFF

v_gene: TRBV7-2
abundance: few
j_gene: TRBJ1-5
CDR3aa: CASSPLSLSNQPQHF

v_gene: TRBV5-1
abundance: many
j_gene: TRBJ2-5
CDR3aa: CASSLTETQYF

v_gene: TRBV25-1
abundance: .
j_gene: TRBJ1-3
CDR3aa: CASSESGKAGNTIYF

v_gene: TRBV7-9
abundance: few
j_gene: TRBJ1-5
CDR3aa: CASSFGGDSNQPQHF

v_gene: TRBV2
abundance: .
j_gene: TRBJ2-7
CDR3aa: CASSPAGAYEQYF

v_gene: TRBV7-9
abundance: many
j_gene: TRBJ2-2
CDR3aa: CASSLLYAAGELFF

v_gene: TRBV2
abundance: .
j_gene: TRBJ2-7
CDR3aa: CASSDEAGDYEQYF

v_gene: TRBV21-1
abundance: .
j_gene: TRBJ2-7
CDR3aa: CAHPHPWVGEQYF

v_gene: TRBV18
abundance: .
j_gene: TRBJ2-7
CDR3aa: CASSPGPQLTYEQYF

v_gene: TRBV7-3
abundance: .
j_gene: TRBJ2-2
CDR3aa: CASSPIGQTNTGELFF

v_gene: TRBV5-6
abundance: .
j_gene: TRBJ2-1
CDR3aa: CASRKGQLPPNEQFF

v_gene: TRBV6-5
abundance: few
j_gene: TRBJ2-7
CDR3aa: CASSSLGQGGSYEQYF

v_gene: TRBV20-1
abundance: .
j_gene: TRBJ1-1
CDR3aa: CSARVNSLNTEAFF

v_gene: TRBV24-1
abundance: .
j_gene: TRBJ2-3
CDR3aa: CATRQASTDTQYF

v_gene: TRBV7-9
abundance: few
j_gene: TRBJ2-1
CDR3aa: CASSSKGYNEQFF

v_gene: TRBV4-2
abundance: few
j_gene: TRBJ2-7
CDR3aa: CASSLDPSPRYEQYF

v_gene: TRBV7-3
abundance: .
j_gene: TRBJ2-3
CDR3aa: CASSRSYERGDTQYF

v_gene: TRBV12-3/TRBV12-4
abundance: few
j_gene: TRBJ2-7
CDR3aa: CASRQNSYEQYF

v_gene: TRBV7-3
abundance: few
j_gene: TRBJ2-3
CDR3aa: CASSLTQPDTQYF

v_gene: TRBV5-5
abundance: .
j_gene: TRBJ1-2
CDR3aa: CASSLYGSDGYGYTF

v_gene: TRBV7-9
abundance: .
j_gene: TRBJ2-7
CDR3aa: CASSIGTQPYEQYF

v_gene: TRBV7-9
abundance: few
j_gene: TRBJ2-5
CDR3aa: CASSPRSGRGGSRETQYF

v_gene: TRBV25-1
abundance: few
j_gene: TRBJ2-7
CDR3aa: CASSEAGTSPYEQYF

v_gene: TRBV6-4
abundance: few
j_gene: TRBJ2-1
CDR3aa: CASRRTLYTEQFF

v_gene: TRBV20-1
abundance: few
j_gene: TRBJ2-1
CDR3aa: CSARRIHSGSDYNEQFF

v_gene: TRBV24-1
abundance: few
j_gene: TRBJ2-1
CDR3aa: CATSSQETDYNEQFF

v_gene: TRBV27
abundance: .
j_gene: TRBJ1-5
CDR3aa: CASNKWGAGNQPQHF

v_gene: TRBV24-1
abundance: .
j_gene: TRBJ2-3
CDR3aa: CATRGQAGDTQYF

v_gene: TRBV27
abundance: few
j_gene: TRBJ1-2
CDR3aa: CASSSYVGVGTGYTF

v_gene: TRBV4-3
abundance: .
j_gene: TRBJ2-1
CDR3aa: CASSQELAGGEAEQFF

v_gene: TRBV14
abundance: few
j_gene: TRBJ1-2
CDR3aa: CASSQGTHSGYGYTF

v_gene: TRBV20-1
abundance: once
j_gene: TRBJ2-7
CDR3aa: CSARNPDRGYEQYF

v_gene: TRBV30
abundance: few
j_gene: TRBJ2-2
CDR3aa: CAWSVAGELFF

v_gene: TRBV7-9
abundance: .
j_gene: TRBJ2-7
CDR3aa: CASSLGTGPMYEQYF

v_gene: TRBV11-2
abundance: .
j_gene: TRBJ2-3
CDR3aa: CASGLALAFTDTQYF

v_gene: TRBV29-1
abundance: few
j_gene: TRBJ1-1
CDR3aa: CSVLTYQNTEAFF